This is a list of T cell receptor beta chains from one sample in a study of T-cell reconstitution after alpha-beta-depleted transplantation in children. One entry per CDR3 protein, called by TCRdb with MiXCR from the PCR reads. Among approximately 500,000 distinct CDR3 sequences listed, roughly 10% were seen once. The sequencing here drew on PBMCs, taken before TCRalphabeta/CD19-depleted stem cell transplant. The source of these receptors is a child under 10 years old with inherited bone marrow failure, due to receive a stem cell transplant. Each CDR3 is given with its conserved first and last residue. The D gene is left open where the match is weak. Size tells how often a clone was seen (once, few, many) or the class of an expanded clone, and some rows leave it out.

size	V	J	D	CDR3	DNA
many	TRBV4-3	TRBJ2-1	TRBD2	CASSQDEVSGLADNEQFF	TGCGCCAGCAGCCAAGATGAGGTGTCAGGACTAGCGGACAATGAGCAGTTCTTC
few	TRBV29-1	TRBJ2-5	.	CSVDFGKGQYF	TGCAGCGTTGACTTCGGGAAGGGCCAGTACTTC
.	TRBV5-1	TRBJ2-3	.	CASSLVGVPTDTQYF	TGCGCCAGCAGCTTGGTCGGGGTTCCGACAGATACGCAGTATTTT
many	TRBV7-2	TRBJ2-1	.	CASSLPRGSYNEQFF	TGTGCCAGCAGCTTACCTCGGGGTTCCTACAATGAGCAGTTCTTC
many	TRBV4-3	TRBJ2-7	TRBD2	CASSQGSGIPREQYF	TGCGCCAGCAGCCAAGGTAGCGGGATCCCCCGCGAGCAGTACTTC
.	TRBV5-1	TRBJ2-5	TRBD2	CASSRRIKREEETQYF	TGCGCCAGCAGCCGGCGTATCAAGCGGGAGGAAGAGACCCAGTACTTC
many	TRBV6-1	TRBJ2-7	.	CASSEGVGPATYEQYF	TGTGCCAGCAGTGAAGGTGTCGGGCCGGCGACCTACGAGCAGTACTTC
.	TRBV5-1	TRBJ2-1	.	CASSLRSASSYNEQFF	TGCGCCAGCAGCCTCCGATCAGCTAGCTCCTACAATGAGCAGTTCTTC
many	TRBV20-1	TRBJ2-7	.	CSARGSYEQYF	TGCAGTGCTAGGGGGTCCTACGAGCAGTACTTC
many	TRBV10-2	TRBJ2-7	.	CASSESSGPGSPYEQYF	TGCGCCAGCAGTGAGTCTTCGGGCCCCGGCAGTCCCTACGAGCAGTACTTC
many	TRBV6-2/TRBV6-3	TRBJ2-1	TRBD2	CASSYGLVLWNEQFF	TGTGCCAGCAGTTACGGACTAGTTTTGTGGAATGAGCAGTTCTTC
many	TRBV20-1	TRBJ2-1	.	CSARRAASWQRAGHEQFF	TGCAGTGCTAGGCGGGCGGCCTCTTGGCAGCGGGCCGGGCATGAGCAGTTCTTC
many	TRBV27	TRBJ2-7	.	CASSLYYRSRGAAYEQYF	TGTGCCAGCAGTTTATATTACAGGTCTCGGGGGGCCGCCTACGAGCAGTACTTC
many	TRBV4-3	TRBJ2-2	TRBD2	CASSPRVGGGTGELFF	TGCGCCAGCAGCCCCCGGGTCGGGGGGGGCACCGGGGAGCTGTTTTTT
.	TRBV5-4	TRBJ1-1	TRBD1	CASSSIYGLKTGIVGAFF	TGTGCCAGCAGCTCGATATATGGCTTAAAGACAGGGATCGTCGGGGCTTTCTTT
many	TRBV10-1	TRBJ2-7	TRBD2	CASSGKRPGTSGSYEQYF	TGCGCCAGCAGTGGAAAACGACCAGGGACTAGCGGGAGCTACGAGCAGTACTTC
many	TRBV27	TRBJ2-2	TRBD2	CASSVGTSGTYGELFF	TGTGCCAGCAGTGTCGGGACTAGCGGGACGTACGGGGAGCTGTTTTTT
many	TRBV6-5	TRBJ2-1	TRBD1	CASSTNDRAIFNEQFF	TGTGCCAGCAGTACCAACGACAGGGCAATCTTCAATGAGCAGTTCTTC
many	TRBV9	TRBJ2-7	.	CASSAPQGRGGGSYEQYF	TGTGCCAGCAGCGCCCCCCAAGGACGAGGGGGGGGCAGTTACGAGCAGTACTTC
many	TRBV18	TRBJ2-1	.	CASSPLDYNEQFF	TGTGCCAGCTCACCACTCGACTACAATGAGCAGTTCTTC
few	TRBV2	TRBJ2-3	TRBD2	CASSEGTSVSTDTQYF	TGTGCCAGCAGTGAAGGCACTAGCGTTAGCACAGATACGCAGTATTTT